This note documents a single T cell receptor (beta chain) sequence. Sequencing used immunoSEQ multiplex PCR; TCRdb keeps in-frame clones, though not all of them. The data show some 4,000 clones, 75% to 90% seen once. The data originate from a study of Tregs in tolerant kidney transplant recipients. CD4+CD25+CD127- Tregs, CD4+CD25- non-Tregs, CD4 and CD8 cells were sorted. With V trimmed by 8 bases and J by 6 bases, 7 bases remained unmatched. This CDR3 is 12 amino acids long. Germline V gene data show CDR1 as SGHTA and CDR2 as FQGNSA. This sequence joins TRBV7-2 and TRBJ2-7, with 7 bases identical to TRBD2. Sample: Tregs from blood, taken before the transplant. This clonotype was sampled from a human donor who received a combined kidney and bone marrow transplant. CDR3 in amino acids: CASGTIFGEQYF. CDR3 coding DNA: TGTGCCAGCGGGACTATTTTTGGCGAGCAGTACTTC.